Below, 4 T cell receptor beta chains from the same sample are listed, as sequenced in a study of blood T cell repertoires in COVID-19. TCRdb's table, derived via immunoSEQ multiplex PCR, lists solely in-frame clones and lacks some. The table shows about 220,000 clones, with roughly 80% occurring only once. The sample was peripheral blood. These receptor sequences come from a woman aged 70-85 years with acute or convalescent COVID-19.

The V call is TRBV7-9, the J call TRBJ1-1; D possibly corresponds to TRBD1 (5 bases). Germline V lookup: CDR1 SEHNR, CDR2 FQNEAQ (reference sequence). With 2 bases removed from V and 0 bases from J, the gap between germline ends came to 10 bases. This CDR3 has 15 residues. The CDR3 DNA reads as TGTGCCAGCAGCTTACGGGGGACTTTGAACACTGAAGCTTTCTTT. Translating gives CASSLRGTLNTEAFF.

The V call is TRBV11-2, the J call TRBJ2-5; weak D call: TRBD1 (6 bases). Germline V CDR1 and CDR2: SGHAT, FQNNGV. The CDR3 runs to 13 residues. V was trimmed by 3 bases and J by 5 bases, leaving 10 bases between them. DNA of the CDR3: TGTGCCAGCAGCTTGCTGGGGGCGGAGACCCAGTACTTC. Translation gives CASSLLGAETQYF.

The rearrangement joins TRBV9 to TRBJ2-7, with 7 nucleotides matching TRBD1. The CDR3 is 14 amino acids. In germline, CDR1 is SGDLS, CDR2 YYNGEE. V was pared by 2 bases and J by 4 bases, with 6 bases of the junction left unmatched. CDR3 in amino acids: CASSVTGERYEQYV. The CDR3 nucleotides read TGTGCCAGCAGCGTCACAGGGGAGAGGTACGAGCAGTACGTC.

CDR3 loop: CASSQTGYFSNQPQHF. For the CDR3, the DNA is TGTGCCAGCAGCCAAACAGGTTATTTTAGCAATCAGCCCCAGCATTTT. The rearrangement links TRBV3-1 (or the pseudogene TRBV3-2) to TRBJ1-5, with D possibly matching TRBD1 (5 bases). V lost 2 bases and J 0 bases, leaving 11 bases between the germline ends. The germline V gene encodes CDR1 LGHDT and CDR2 YNNKEL (reference sequence). CDR3 length: 16 residues.